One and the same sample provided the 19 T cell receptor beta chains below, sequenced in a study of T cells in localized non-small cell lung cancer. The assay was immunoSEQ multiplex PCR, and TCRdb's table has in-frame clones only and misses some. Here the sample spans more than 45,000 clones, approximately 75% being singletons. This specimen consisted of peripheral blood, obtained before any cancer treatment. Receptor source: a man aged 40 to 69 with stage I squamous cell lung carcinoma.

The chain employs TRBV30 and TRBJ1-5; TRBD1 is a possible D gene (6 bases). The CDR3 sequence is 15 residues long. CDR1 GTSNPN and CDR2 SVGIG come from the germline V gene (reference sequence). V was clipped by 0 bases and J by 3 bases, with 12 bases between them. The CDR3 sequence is CAWSVPGGANQPQHF. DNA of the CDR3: TGTGCCTGGAGTGTACCGGGGGGGGCCAATCAGCCCCAGCATTTT.

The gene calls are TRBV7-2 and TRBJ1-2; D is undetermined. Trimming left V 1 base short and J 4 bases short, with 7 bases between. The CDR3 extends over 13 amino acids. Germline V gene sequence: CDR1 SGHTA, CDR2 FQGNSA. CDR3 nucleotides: TGTGCCAGCAGCTTAGGAGTCCGCTATGGCTACACCTTC. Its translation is CASSLGVRYGYTF.

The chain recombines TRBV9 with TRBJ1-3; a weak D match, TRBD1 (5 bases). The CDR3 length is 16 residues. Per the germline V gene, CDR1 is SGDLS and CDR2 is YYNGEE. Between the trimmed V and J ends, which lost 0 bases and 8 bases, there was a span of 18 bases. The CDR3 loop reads CASSVDPSGGGDTIYF. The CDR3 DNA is TGTGCCAGCAGCGTAGACCCGTCCGGGGGTGGGGACACCATATATTTT. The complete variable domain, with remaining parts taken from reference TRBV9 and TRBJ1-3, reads DSGVTQTPKHLITATGQRVTLRCSPRSGDLSVYWYQQSLDQGLQFLIQYYNGEERAKGNILERFSAQQFPDLHSELNLSSLELGDSALYFCASSVDPSGGGDTIYFGEGSWLTVV.

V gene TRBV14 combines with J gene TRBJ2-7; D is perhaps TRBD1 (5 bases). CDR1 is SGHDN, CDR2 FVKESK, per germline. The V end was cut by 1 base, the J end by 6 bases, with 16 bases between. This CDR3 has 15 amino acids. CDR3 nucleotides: TGTGCCAGCAGCCAAGGACAGCTGTCGGTGTTCGAGCAGTACTTC. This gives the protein CASSQGQLSVFEQYF.

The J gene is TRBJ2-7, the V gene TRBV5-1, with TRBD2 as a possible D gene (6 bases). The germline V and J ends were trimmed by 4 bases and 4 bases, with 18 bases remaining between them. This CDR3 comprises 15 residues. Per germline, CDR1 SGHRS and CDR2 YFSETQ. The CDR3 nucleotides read TGCGCCAGCAGCCCCCAGGGCGGGGCGGCTTACGAGCAGTACTTC. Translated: CASSPQGGAAYEQYF.

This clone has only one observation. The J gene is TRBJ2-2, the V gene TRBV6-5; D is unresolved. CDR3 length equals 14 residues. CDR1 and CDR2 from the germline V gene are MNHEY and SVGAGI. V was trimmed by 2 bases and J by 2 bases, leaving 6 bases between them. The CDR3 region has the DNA TGTGCCAGCAGTTACGGACCAAACACCGGGGAGCTGTTTTTT. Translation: CASSYGPNTGELFF.

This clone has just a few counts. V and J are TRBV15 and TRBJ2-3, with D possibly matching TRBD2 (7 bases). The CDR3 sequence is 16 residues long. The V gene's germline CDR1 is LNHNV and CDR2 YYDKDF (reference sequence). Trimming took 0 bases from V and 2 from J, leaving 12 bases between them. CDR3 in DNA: TGTGCCACCAGCAGAGATAGGGCGGGGGCCACAGATACGCAGTATTTT. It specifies CATSRDRAGATDTQYF.

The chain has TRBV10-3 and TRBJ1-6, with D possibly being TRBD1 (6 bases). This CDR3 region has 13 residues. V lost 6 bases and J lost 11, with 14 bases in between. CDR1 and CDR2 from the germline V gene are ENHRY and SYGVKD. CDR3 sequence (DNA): TGTGCCATCAGCTCGGACAGAAGACCACCCCTCCACTTT. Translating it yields CAISSDRRPPLHF.

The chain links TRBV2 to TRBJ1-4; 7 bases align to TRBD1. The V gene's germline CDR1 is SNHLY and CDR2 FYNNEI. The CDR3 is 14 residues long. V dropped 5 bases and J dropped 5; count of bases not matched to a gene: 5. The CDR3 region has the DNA TGTGCCAGCAGTTTGGGACAGTCGAATGAAAAACTGTTTTTT. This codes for CASSLGQSNEKLFF. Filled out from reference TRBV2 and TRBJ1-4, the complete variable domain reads EPEVTQTPSHQVTQMGQEVILRCVPISNHLYFYWYRQILGQKVEFLVSFYNNEISEKSEIFDDQFSVERPDGSNFTLKIRSTKLEDSAMYFCASSLGQSNEKLFFGSGTQLSVL.

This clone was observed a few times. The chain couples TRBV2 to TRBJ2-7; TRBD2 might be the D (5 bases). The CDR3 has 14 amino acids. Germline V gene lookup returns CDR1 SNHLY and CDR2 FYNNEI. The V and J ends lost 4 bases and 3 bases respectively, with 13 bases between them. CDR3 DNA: TGTGCCAGCAGTGCCGGGAACTGGGACTACGAGCAGTACTTC. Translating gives CASSAGNWDYEQYF.

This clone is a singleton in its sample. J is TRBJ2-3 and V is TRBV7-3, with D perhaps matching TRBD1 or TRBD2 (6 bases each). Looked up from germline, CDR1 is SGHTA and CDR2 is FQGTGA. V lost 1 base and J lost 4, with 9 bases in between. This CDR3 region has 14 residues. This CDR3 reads CASSLKGGPDTQYF. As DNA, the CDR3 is TGTGCCAGCAGCTTAAAGGGGGGCCCAGATACGCAGTATTTT. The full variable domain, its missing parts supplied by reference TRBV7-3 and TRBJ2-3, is GAGVSQTPSNKVTEKGKYVELRCDPISGHTALYWYRQSLGQGPEFLIYFQGTGAADDSGLPNDRFFAVRPEGSVSTLKIQRTERGDSAVYLCASSLKGGPDTQYFGPGTRLTVL.

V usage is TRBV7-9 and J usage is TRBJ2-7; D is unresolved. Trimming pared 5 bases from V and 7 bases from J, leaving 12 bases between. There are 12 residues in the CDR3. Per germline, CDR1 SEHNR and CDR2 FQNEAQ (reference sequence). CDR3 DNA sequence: TGTGCCAGCAGCCTCACCTTTCAGGAGCAGTACTTC. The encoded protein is CASSLTFQEQYF.

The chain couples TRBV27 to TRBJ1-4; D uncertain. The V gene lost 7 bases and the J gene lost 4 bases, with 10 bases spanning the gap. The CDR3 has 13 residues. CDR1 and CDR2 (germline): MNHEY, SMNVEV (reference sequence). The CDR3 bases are TGTGCCAGCAAAGGATACAGTAATGAAAAACTGTTTTTT. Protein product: CASKGYSNEKLFF.

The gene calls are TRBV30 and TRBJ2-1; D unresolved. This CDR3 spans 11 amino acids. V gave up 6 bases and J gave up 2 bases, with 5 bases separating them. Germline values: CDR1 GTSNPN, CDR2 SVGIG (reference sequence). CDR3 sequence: CACGAYNEQFF. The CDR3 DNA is TGTGCCTGCGGAGCCTACAATGAGCAGTTCTTC.

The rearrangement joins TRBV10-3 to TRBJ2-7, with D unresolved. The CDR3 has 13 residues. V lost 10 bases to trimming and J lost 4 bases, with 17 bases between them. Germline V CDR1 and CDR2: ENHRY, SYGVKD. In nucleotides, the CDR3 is TGTGCCACGACGGCGTTAGAGAATTACGAGCAGTACTTC. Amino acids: CATTALENYEQYF.

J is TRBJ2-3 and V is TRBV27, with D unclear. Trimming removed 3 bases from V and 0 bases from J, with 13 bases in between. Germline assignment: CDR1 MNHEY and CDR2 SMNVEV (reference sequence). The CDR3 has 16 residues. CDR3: CASSFSRGGSTDTQYF. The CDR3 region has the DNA TGTGCCAGCAGTTTCAGTCGAGGCGGTAGCACAGATACGCAGTATTTT.

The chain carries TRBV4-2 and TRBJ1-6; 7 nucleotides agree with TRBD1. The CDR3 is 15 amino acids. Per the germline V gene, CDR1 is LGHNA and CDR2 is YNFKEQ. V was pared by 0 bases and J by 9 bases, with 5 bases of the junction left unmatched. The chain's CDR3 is CASSQDRDRASPLHF. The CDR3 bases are TGTGCCAGCAGCCAAGATCGGGACAGAGCTTCACCCCTCCACTTT.

The CDR3: CASSFSDREPSQPQHF. CDR3 coding DNA: TGTGCCAGCAGCTTTTCGGACCGTGAACCGAGTCAGCCCCAGCATTTT. V gene TRBV7-2 combines with J gene TRBJ1-5; D is ambiguous. This CDR3 region has 16 residues. Per the germline V gene, CDR1 is SGHTA and CDR2 is FQGNSA. The ends were cut back, 3 bases at V and 6 bases at J, with 18 bases in the middle.

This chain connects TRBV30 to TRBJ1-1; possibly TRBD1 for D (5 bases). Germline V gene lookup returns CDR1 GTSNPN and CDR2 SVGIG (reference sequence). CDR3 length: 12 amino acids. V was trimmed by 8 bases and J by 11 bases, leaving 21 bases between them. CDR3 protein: CATRGVGGMAFF. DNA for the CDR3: TGTGCCACTCGCGGGGTTGGGGGAATGGCTTTCTTT. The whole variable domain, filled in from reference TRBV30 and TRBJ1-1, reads SQTIHQWPATLVQPVGSPLSLECTVEGTSNPNLYWYRQAAGRGLQLLFYSVGIGQISSEVPQNLSASRPQDRQFILSSKKLLLSDSGFYLCATRGVGGMAFFGQGTRLTVV.